The text below deals with one T cell receptor beta chain. Its antigen is not identified. Here immunoSEQ multiplex PCR was the method, and the copy in TCRdb shows in-frame clones only, minus some. The table has around 70,000 clones, about 91% seen once. These data are taken from a study of OX40 agonist ivuxolimab in advanced cancers. Overall study context: Patients were infused with ivuxolimab every 2 weeks at 0.01 to 10 mg/kg. Points from the study as a whole: Clones of CD4+ and CD8+ blood T cells grew by week 6 at doses of 0.1 to 3.0 mg/kg.

Germline loops: CDR1 GTSNPN, CDR2 SVGIG (reference sequence). There are 13 residues in the CDR3. Trimming removed 3 bases at V and 3 bases at J, with 11 bases between. Material: CD4+ or CD8+ T cells sorted from blood, obtained in a trial of the OX40 agonist ivuxolimab. This receptor was taken from an adult with an advanced solid tumor such as melanoma, head and neck, liver or kidney cancer. The V and J genes are TRBV30 and TRBJ1-2; D unresolved. CDR3 nucleotide sequence: TGTGCCTGGAGGAAAGGACCGCACTATGGCTACACCTTC. Protein product: CAWRKGPHYGYTF.